This TCR beta chain was retrieved from a study of human T cells and chemical hapten exposure. Study-level points and caveats: TCRs above 1 in 1000 frequency did not change with DPC sensitization.

The table lists this clonotype with a few counts. Its specificity is unknown. The time point denotes: healthy volunteer bleed at 6 weeks. The authors' total RNA extraction used unfractionated whole blood. Library preparation tagged each individual cDNA molecule with a unique molecular identifier. Authors' data handling: Between 23,224 and 690,600 TCRs appeared in each sample, and the median stood at 95,638. TCRdb passed the RACE reads through MiXCR, listing each CDR3 protein once. Here the V and J calls rest on TCRdb's processing, not on the authors' analysis. This table holds around 80,000 distinct CDR3 sequences, 8.6% found once. The sequenced sample consisted of whole blood. The clonotype originates from a male donor in good health. Some clones in this sample may be carry-over from other donors' samples.

CDR3 protein: CASRFRRSF. For the CDR3, the DNA is TGTGCCAGCAGGTTCCGTCGGTCCTTC. The rearrangement joins TRBV21-1 to TRBJ1-2. TRBV21-1 is a recognized pseudogene. There are 9 residues in the CDR3.